Each of the 30 T cell receptor beta chains below was sequenced from the same sample in a study of shared clonotypes between healthy human individuals. Measured with immunoSEQ multiplex PCR; TCRdb has only the in-frame clones, and not every one. This table has over a million clones, 70% to 80% appearing once. The sequencing input was memory CD4+ T cells from PBMCs. Stated subset: CD45RA-negative fraction. Source of these receptors: a man younger than 35 in good health. Some clones in this sample may be carry-over from other donors' samples.

The V and J genes are TRBV2 and TRBJ2-3; no clear D gene. V was shortened by 5 bases and J by 6 bases, with 9 bases between the two germline ends. The CDR3 is made up of 12 amino acids. The V gene's germline CDR1 is SNHLY and CDR2 FYNNEI. In nucleotides, the CDR3 is TGTGCCAGCAGTCGCAGCGACGATACGCAGTATTTT. Translating it yields CASSRSDDTQYF. Full variable domain (rest looked up from reference TRBV2 and TRBJ2-3): EPEVTQTPSHQVTQMGQEVILRCVPISNHLYFYWYRQILGQKVEFLVSFYNNEISEKSEIFDDQFSVERPDGSNFTLKIRSTKLEDSAMYFCASSRSDDTQYFGPGTRLTVL.

This chain uses TRBV5-1 with TRBJ2-2; no definite D call. CDR1 is SGHRS, CDR2 YFSETQ, per germline. V lost 0 bases, J lost 3 bases, and 6 bases lay in between. This CDR3 region has 14 residues. The CDR3 nucleotides read TGCGCCAGCAGCTTGGGCACCCACACCGGGGAGCTGTTTTTT. This encodes CASSLGTHTGELFF.

The rearrangement joins TRBV16 to TRBJ1-1; D unclear. V lost 4 bases and J 1 base, leaving 16 bases between the germline ends. The germline CDR1 and CDR2 sequences are KGHSY and FQNENV. The CDR3 runs 16 residues. The CDR3 DNA reads TGTGCCAGCAGCCCGACCACCGCCGGGGAGAACACTGAAGCTTTCTTT. It yields the protein CASSPTTAGENTEAFF.

The J gene is TRBJ2-2, the V gene TRBV7-3; 8 bases agree with TRBD1. The germline V gene encodes CDR1 SGHTA and CDR2 FQGTGA. This CDR3 is 14 amino acids long. V was pared by 6 bases and J by 8 bases, with 8 bases of the junction left unmatched. DNA for the CDR3: TGTGCCAGCAGGCCAGGGGGCCCTCTGGGGGAGCTGTTTTTT. This encodes CASRPGGPLGELFF.

This rearrangement joins TRBV30 to TRBJ2-3; D remains unclear. Germline CDR1 and CDR2: GTSNPN and SVGIG (reference sequence). V dropped 3 bases and J dropped 4 bases, with 11 bases sitting between them. This CDR3 is built from 13 residues. The CDR3 DNA follows: TGTGCCTGGAGCAAAGGGTGGGCAGATACGCAGTATTTT. This sequence encodes CAWSKGWADTQYF.

The V call is TRBV5-1, the J call TRBJ2-7; D unresolved. This CDR3 contains 13 residues. With 2 bases removed from V and 3 bases from J, the gap between germline ends came to 9 bases. Looked up from germline, CDR1 is SGHRS and CDR2 is YFSETQ. The CDR3 sequence is CASSLHSIYEQYF. The CDR3 nucleotides are TGCGCCAGCAGCTTACACAGCATCTACGAGCAGTACTTC. Looking up the rest from reference TRBV5-1 and TRBJ2-7 gives the full variable domain: KAGVTQTPRYLIKTRGQQVTLSCSPISGHRSVSWYQQTPGQGLQFLFEYFSETQRNKGNFPGRFSGRQFSNSRSEMNVSTLELGDSALYLCASSLHSIYEQYFGPGTRLTVT.

The chain is built from TRBV5-6 and TRBJ1-2, with unresolved D. Germline V gives CDR1 SGHDT, CDR2 YYEEEE. The CDR3 runs to 13 residues. The V end lost 0 bases, the J end lost 3 bases, and 6 bases lay between the germline ends. CDR3 residues: CASSLGSYYGYTF. The CDR3 coding sequence is TGTGCCAGCAGCTTGGGTAGCTACTATGGCTACACCTTC.

The chain recombines TRBV7-9 with TRBJ1-1; D remains ambiguous. The V gene's germline CDR1 is SEHNR and CDR2 FQNEAQ (reference sequence). Trimming took 4 bases from V and 1 from J, leaving 10 bases between them. This CDR3 is built from 14 residues. The DNA of the CDR3 is TGTGCCAGCAGCTCCTTCCGTGAGAACACTGAAGCTTTCTTT. This encodes CASSSFRENTEAFF.

The chain combines TRBV9 with TRBJ1-2; unclear D gene. Trimming pared 2 bases from V and 2 bases from J, leaving 13 bases between. Germline lookup yields CDR1 SGDLS and CDR2 YYNGEE. This CDR3 has 15 amino acids. CDR3 nucleotides: TGTGCCAGCAGCGTCAATCCCGCAGACAACTATGGCTACACCTTC. It codes for CASSVNPADNYGYTF.

A note on this clone: The identical CDR3 is also encoded by other nucleotide sequences in the sample. The rearrangement joins TRBV5-8 to TRBJ2-2; no definite D call. The CDR3 contains 15 residues. Between the trimmed V and J ends, which lost 0 bases and 0 bases, there was a span of 6 bases. CDR1 is SGHTS and CDR2 is YDEGEE in the germline V gene. This chain's CDR3 is CASSLVGANTGELFF. CDR3 nucleotide sequence: TGTGCCAGCAGCTTGGTGGGCGCGAACACCGGGGAGCTGTTTTTT.

This clone showed up just once. The chain carries TRBV2 and TRBJ1-4; D is perhaps TRBD1 (6 bases). The ends were cut back, 4 bases at V and 8 bases at J, with 11 bases in the middle. CDR3 length: 13 residues. Germline lookup yields CDR1 SNHLY and CDR2 FYNNEI. The CDR3 loop reads CASSGQAGEKLFF. The CDR3, as DNA: TGTGCCAGCAGTGGACAGGCGGGAGAAAAACTGTTTTTT.

The CDR3 nucleotides are TGTGCCAGCAGCTTGGGGAGGACAGAATACATGAACACTGAAGCTTTCTTT. Its translation: CASSLGRTEYMNTEAFF. V and J are TRBV5-8 and TRBJ1-1; possible D gene TRBD1, 6 bases. The V gene lost 0 bases and the J gene lost 0 bases, with 15 bases spanning the gap. CDR1 and CDR2 (germline): SGHTS, YDEGEE. CDR3 length: 17 residues.

The J gene is TRBJ1-1, the V gene TRBV5-4, with a tentative D call TRBD1 (5 bases). CDR3 length: 16 residues. V was cut by 0 bases and J by 3 bases, with 15 bases left in between. Looked up from germline, CDR1 is SGHNT and CDR2 is YYREEE (reference sequence). As DNA, the CDR3 is TGTGCCAGCAGCTTGGGGGCGGCGGCGGGGGACACTGAAGCTTTCTTT. The encoded protein is CASSLGAAAGDTEAFF.

The rearrangement joins TRBV5-4 to TRBJ2-5, with a weak D call TRBD2 (6 bases). Germline values: CDR1 SGHNT, CDR2 YYREEE (reference sequence). V shed 5 bases and J shed 2 bases, with 13 bases lying between them. This CDR3 is built from 14 residues. Written as DNA, the CDR3 is TGTGCCAGCAGGGCCTCGGCGGGACAAGAGACCCAGTACTTC. Translated: CASRASAGQETQYF.

This rearrangement joins TRBV21-1 to TRBJ2-1; TRBD2 was called by the table and not checked on the DNA. TRBV21-1 is a pseudogene locus. The CDR3 contains 18 residues. CDR3 amino acids: CASSKGPSGSVGYNEQFF. The DNA of the CDR3 is TGTGCCAGCAGCAAAGGGCCTAGCGGGAGCGTGGGCTACAATGAGCAGTTCTTC.

This clone was seen just once. This chain uses TRBV5-1 with TRBJ2-7; D ambiguous. Germline V gives CDR1 SGHRS, CDR2 YFSETQ. The ends were cut back, 1 base at V and 3 bases at J, with 8 bases in the middle. The CDR3 consists of 13 residues. As DNA, the CDR3 is TGCGCCAGCAGCTTGACAGTTAACTACGAGCAGTACTTC. This encodes CASSLTVNYEQYF.

The chain uses TRBV6-5 and TRBJ2-7, with unresolved D. CDR1 is MNHEY, CDR2 SVGAGI, per germline. This CDR3 has 13 residues. The V gene lost 8 bases and the J gene lost 7 bases, with 18 bases spanning the gap. CDR3 sequence reads: CASRLDPPGEQYF. The DNA for the CDR3 is TGTGCCAGCCGGCTTGACCCTCCTGGGGAGCAGTACTTC.

V usage is TRBV19 and J usage is TRBJ1-5, with TRBD1 as a possible D gene (5 bases). Germline CDR1 reads LNHDA; CDR2 reads SQIVND (reference sequence). The CDR3 totals 16 residues. Between the trimmed V and J ends, which lost 1 base and 0 bases, there was a span of 10 bases. For the CDR3, the DNA is TGTGCCAGTAGTATAGTCGGAGGACATAGCAATCAGCCCCAGCATTTT. This encodes CASSIVGGHSNQPQHF.

The chain employs TRBV14 and TRBJ2-1; 8 bases map to TRBD2. The germline CDR1 and CDR2 sequences are SGHDN and FVKESK. The CDR3 runs 15 residues. V lost 1 base and J lost 3; bases outside the gene matches: 2. The DNA for the CDR3 is TGTGCCAGCAGCCAAGGGCTAGCGGGCTACAATGAGCAGTTCTTC. It is translated as CASSQGLAGYNEQFF.

In DNA form, the CDR3 reads TGTGTCAGAAGCTTAGTGAGCATTAACACCATATATTTT. It is translated as CVRSLVSINTIYF. V and J are TRBV7-5 and TRBJ1-3. TRBV7-5 is marked as a pseudogene. The CDR3 length is 13 residues.

This clone was seen a few times. The chain couples TRBV2 to TRBJ1-5, with 9 bases aligning to TRBD1. V lost 4 bases and J lost 0; bases outside the gene matches: 7. Germline CDR1 SNHLY, CDR2 FYNNEI. This CDR3 spans 17 amino acids. CDR3 in DNA: TGTGCCAGCAGTGTGGGACAGGGTTATTATAGCAATCAGCCCCAGCATTTT. Its translation is CASSVGQGYYSNQPQHF.

The rearrangement links TRBV7-2 to TRBJ1-5; D might be TRBD1 (6 bases). In germline, CDR1 is SGHTA, CDR2 FQGNSA. The CDR3 contains 15 residues. The ends were cut back, 8 bases at V and 0 bases at J, with 14 bases in the middle. DNA for the CDR3: TGTGCCAGCTCCACGGGGGCGAGTAGCAATCAGCCCCAGCATTTT. Amino acid sequence: CASSTGASSNQPQHF.

To note about this clone: This could be a read error, since a much larger clone is one nucleotide away. Other DNA sequences of this sample code for an identical CDR3. This chain joins TRBV5-1 and TRBJ2-3; no clear D gene. The V end lost 4 bases, the J end lost 4 bases, and 7 bases lay between the germline ends. This CDR3 is built from 12 residues. Germline V gene sequence: CDR1 SGHRS, CDR2 YFSETQ. The CDR3 DNA sequence: TGCGCCAGCAGCCTGAACGCAGATACGCAGTATTTT. The encoded protein is CASSLNADTQYF.

This clone appeared a few times. The chain carries TRBV4-2 and TRBJ1-4; D gene unclear. This CDR3 is built from 18 residues. Trimming took 3 bases from V and 5 from J, leaving 22 bases between them. CDR1 is LGHNA, CDR2 YNFKEQ, per germline. CDR3: CASSHTYLPQGTNEKLFF. The CDR3 region has the DNA TGTGCCAGCAGCCATACTTACCTCCCCCAAGGTACCAATGAAAAACTGTTTTTT.

The rearrangement joins TRBV7-2 to TRBJ2-5, with D perhaps matching TRBD1 or TRBD2 (5 bases each). This CDR3 has 16 amino acids. Germline values: CDR1 SGHTA, CDR2 FQGNSA. V lost 5 bases, J lost 7 bases, and 23 bases lay in between. The CDR3 loop is CASSLPRGGPQGTQYF. In DNA, the CDR3 is TGTGCCAGCAGCCTCCCCCGGGGCGGGCCGCAGGGGACCCAGTACTTC.

The chain links TRBV5-1 to TRBJ2-2; possible D gene TRBD1, 6 bases. The germline V gene encodes CDR1 SGHRS and CDR2 YFSETQ. Trimming took off 5 bases at V and 1 base at J, with 12 bases between the two ends. The CDR3 covers 15 residues. The CDR3 loop is CASSFLTGNTGELFF. The CDR3 region has the DNA TGCGCCAGCAGTTTTTTGACAGGGAACACCGGGGAGCTGTTTTTT.

CDR3 sequence: CASSGQGGAEPQHF. CDR3 DNA sequence: TGTGCCAGCAGTGGTCAGGGCGGGGCGGAGCCCCAGCATTTT. The chain links TRBV2 to TRBJ1-5; perhaps TRBD1 as D (5 bases). Between the trimmed V and J ends, which lost 4 bases and 8 bases, there was a span of 15 bases. The germline CDR1 and CDR2 sequences are SNHLY and FYNNEI. There are 14 residues in the CDR3.

This clone was seen once. In nucleotides, the CDR3 is TGCGCCAGCAGCTTTAGCGGGAGCAGCGACGAGCAGTACTTC. Protein sequence: CASSFSGSSDEQYF. The chain links TRBV5-1 to TRBJ2-7; the match to TRBD2 covers 9 bases. V dropped 2 bases and J dropped 5; count of bases not matched to a gene: 5. In germline, CDR1 is SGHRS, CDR2 YFSETQ. The CDR3 has 14 residues.

This sequence joins TRBV4-3 and TRBJ2-2; maybe TRBD2 (6 bases). The V gene lost 10 bases and the J gene lost 0 bases, with 12 bases spanning the gap. CDR1 and CDR2 from the germline V gene are LGHNA and YSLEER. The CDR3 covers 14 residues. The CDR3 nucleotides read TGCGCCACTAGGGGACTGGCGAACACCGGGGAGCTGTTTTTT. As protein: CATRGLANTGELFF.

J is TRBJ2-5 and V is TRBV6-5; D gene ambiguous. The CDR3 is 11 amino acids. Trimming cost V 6 bases and J 7 bases, with 9 bases left between them. Germline V gene lookup returns CDR1 MNHEY and CDR2 SVGAGI. The CDR3 bases are TGTGCCAGCAGATCTCGGTTGACCCAGTACTTC. Its translation: CASRSRLTQYF.